In this sample, the clone carrying this T cell receptor (beta chain) turned up a few times. What it binds is unknown. This record belongs to a study of T cells after yellow fever vaccination. Study findings and constraints: Subsequent booster samples again held most clones from primary vaccination (just under 98% CD4, roughly 88% CD8). The appearance of a small share of clonotypes in both CD4 and CD8 compartments was observed.

The CDR3 totals 14 residues. Germline V gene data show CDR1 as DFQATT and CDR2 as SNEGSKA (reference sequence). V was clipped by 5 bases and J by 2 bases, with 14 bases between them. TCRdb re-called the 5' RACE reads through MiXCR, storing one row per CDR3 protein. The table shows hundreds of thousands of distinct CDR3 sequences, with 7% to 9% occurring only once. The clonotype was recovered from a man aged 18 to 30 who received the YFV17D yellow fever vaccine. Sequenced material: PBMCs, taken approximately 40 days after the first yellow fever vaccination. V is TRBV20-1 and J is TRBJ2-3; D call uncertain. The CDR3 is CSAVHGRHTDTQYF. The CDR3 bases are TGCAGTGCTGTACACGGGCGACACACAGATACGCAGTATTTT.